Listed below are T cell receptor beta chains from one sample, sequenced in a study of a mutant IDH1 vaccine in newly diagnosed glioma. The protocol was immunoSEQ multiplex PCR, while the TCRdb copy is restricted to in-frame clones and leaves out a portion. In the table there are under 40,000 clones, approximately 80% of which are singletons. No antigen has been assigned to these receptors. The source material was PBMCs, sampled from a glioma patient whose treatment included an IDH1 peptide vaccine. The receptors were gathered from a woman aged 18 to 35 with glioma. Both conserved end residues are part of each CDR3. The D gene is left open where the match is weak. Expanded clones are given a class, and other clones once, few, many or no size at all.

-,TRBV7-8,TRBJ1-2,-,TGTGCCAGCAGCTTAGTCGGGACCCTATCTAACTATGGCTACACCTTC,CASSLVGTLSNYGYTF
-,TRBV11-3,TRBJ1-6,once,TGTGCCAGCAGCCAAGAATGGGGCAGCTCCTATAATTCACCCCTCCACTTT,CASSQEWGSSYNSPLHF
TRBD2,TRBV19,TRBJ2-7,-,TGTGCCAGTGGGCTAGCGGGAGGTCGCTACGAGCAGTACTTC,CASGLAGGRYEQYF
-,TRBV30,TRBJ1-3,few,TGTGCCTGGAGTGTAGGGGTCTCTGGAAACACCATATATTTT,CAWSVGVSGNTIYF
-,TRBV5-5,TRBJ1-1,-,TGTGCCAGCAGCTTGTCGGGAGGGGAAGCTTTCTTT,CASSLSGGEAFF
-,TRBV2,TRBJ1-4,-,TGTGCCAGCAGGGGGCCCTCGGCTAATGAAAAACTGTTTTTT,CASRGPSANEKLFF
TRBD1,TRBV29-1,TRBJ2-1,-,TGCAGCGTGCCGGGACAGTTTTACAATGAGCAGTTCTTC,CSVPGQFYNEQFF
TRBD2,TRBV29-1,TRBJ2-7,-,TGCAGCGTTGAACAGCGGGGTCCCAGCTCCTACGAGCAGTACTTC,CSVEQRGPSSYEQYF
-,TRBV6-6,TRBJ1-1,-,TGTGCCAGCACTTCCTCCGGGACTGAAGCTTTCTTT,CASTSSGTEAFF
TRBD1,TRBV5-1,TRBJ1-6,-,TGCGCCAGCAGCTTGAAACAGGGGTTGACGACACCCCTCCACTTT,CASSLKQGLTTPLHF
-,TRBV30,TRBJ2-7,-,TGTGCCTGGAAAGCGAGAGTGGGGCTCGAGCAGTACTTC,CAWKARVGLEQYF
-,TRBV19,TRBJ1-2,few,TGTGCCAGTAGAGACACCGCAGCGGGGCAACGTGGCTACACCTTC,CASRDTAAGQRGYTF
-,TRBV30,TRBJ2-2,few,TGTGCCTTCAGATGGTGGGGCCCCGGGGAGCTGTTTTTT,CAFRWWGPGELFF
-,TRBV7-9,TRBJ1-1,-,TGTGCCAGCAGCTTAGTCAGGGCGAACACTGAAGCTTTCTTT,CASSLVRANTEAFF
-,TRBV13,TRBJ2-3,-,TGTGCCAGCAGCGCTACCAATGACGCAGATACGCAGTATTTT,CASSATNDADTQYF
-,TRBV18,TRBJ2-2,-,TGTGCCAGCTCCCCCCCCGGGGTCACCGGGGAGCTGTTTTTT,CASSPPGVTGELFF
TRBD1,TRBV7-9,TRBJ2-6,-,TGTGCCAGCAGCTTGGGACCGGGACAGGGTAGCTCTGGGGCCAACGTCCTGACTTTC,CASSLGPGQGSSGANVLTF
TRBD2,TRBV2,TRBJ2-1,-,TGTGCCAGCAGACTGGAGACGGGGGGGCGTGAGCAGTTCTTC,CASRLETGGREQFF
TRBD1,TRBV5-1,TRBJ2-7,-,TGCGCCAGCAGCGACTCCGGGACAGGGATGGGCGAGCAGTACTTC,CASSDSGTGMGEQYF
-,TRBV6-5,TRBJ2-3,-,TGTGCCAGCAGTCCGGGGACGGCAGATACGCAGTATTTT,CASSPGTADTQYF